The present T cell receptor (beta chain) was sequenced within a study of long-term antiretroviral therapy in people with HIV. Study-wide points: Once patients were on ART, diversity went higher but still fell short of transplant donor controls. On ART adherence, viral resistance or therapy changes, no data were available. Repertoires looked antigen-experienced, with only a slight naive shift after ART.

Investigators performed immunoSEQ version v3.0 at survey level. Sequencing of each sample targeted about 35,000-50,000 T-cell genomes. Clones were sequenced by immunoSEQ multiplex PCR, and TCRdb holds only the in-frame ones, with some missing. The data show fewer than 40,000 clones, approximately 93% seen once. In the case of this clone: Its antigen is still unknown.

This CDR3 has 13 residues. Germline V gene data show CDR1 as MNHNS and CDR2 as SASEGT. Germline trimming cut 6 bases from V and 1 base from J; bases unmatched to any gene: 1. The clonotype was recovered from a woman aged 50 to 60 with HIV. The sequencing here drew on unsorted PBMCs, taken around 5.3 years after starting antiretroviral therapy. This chain joins TRBV6-1 and TRBJ2-5; TRBD1 matches at 8 bases. The CDR3 spells CASRTGGQETQYF. CDR3 bases: TGTGCCAGCAGAACAGGGGGCCAAGAGACCCAGTACTTC.